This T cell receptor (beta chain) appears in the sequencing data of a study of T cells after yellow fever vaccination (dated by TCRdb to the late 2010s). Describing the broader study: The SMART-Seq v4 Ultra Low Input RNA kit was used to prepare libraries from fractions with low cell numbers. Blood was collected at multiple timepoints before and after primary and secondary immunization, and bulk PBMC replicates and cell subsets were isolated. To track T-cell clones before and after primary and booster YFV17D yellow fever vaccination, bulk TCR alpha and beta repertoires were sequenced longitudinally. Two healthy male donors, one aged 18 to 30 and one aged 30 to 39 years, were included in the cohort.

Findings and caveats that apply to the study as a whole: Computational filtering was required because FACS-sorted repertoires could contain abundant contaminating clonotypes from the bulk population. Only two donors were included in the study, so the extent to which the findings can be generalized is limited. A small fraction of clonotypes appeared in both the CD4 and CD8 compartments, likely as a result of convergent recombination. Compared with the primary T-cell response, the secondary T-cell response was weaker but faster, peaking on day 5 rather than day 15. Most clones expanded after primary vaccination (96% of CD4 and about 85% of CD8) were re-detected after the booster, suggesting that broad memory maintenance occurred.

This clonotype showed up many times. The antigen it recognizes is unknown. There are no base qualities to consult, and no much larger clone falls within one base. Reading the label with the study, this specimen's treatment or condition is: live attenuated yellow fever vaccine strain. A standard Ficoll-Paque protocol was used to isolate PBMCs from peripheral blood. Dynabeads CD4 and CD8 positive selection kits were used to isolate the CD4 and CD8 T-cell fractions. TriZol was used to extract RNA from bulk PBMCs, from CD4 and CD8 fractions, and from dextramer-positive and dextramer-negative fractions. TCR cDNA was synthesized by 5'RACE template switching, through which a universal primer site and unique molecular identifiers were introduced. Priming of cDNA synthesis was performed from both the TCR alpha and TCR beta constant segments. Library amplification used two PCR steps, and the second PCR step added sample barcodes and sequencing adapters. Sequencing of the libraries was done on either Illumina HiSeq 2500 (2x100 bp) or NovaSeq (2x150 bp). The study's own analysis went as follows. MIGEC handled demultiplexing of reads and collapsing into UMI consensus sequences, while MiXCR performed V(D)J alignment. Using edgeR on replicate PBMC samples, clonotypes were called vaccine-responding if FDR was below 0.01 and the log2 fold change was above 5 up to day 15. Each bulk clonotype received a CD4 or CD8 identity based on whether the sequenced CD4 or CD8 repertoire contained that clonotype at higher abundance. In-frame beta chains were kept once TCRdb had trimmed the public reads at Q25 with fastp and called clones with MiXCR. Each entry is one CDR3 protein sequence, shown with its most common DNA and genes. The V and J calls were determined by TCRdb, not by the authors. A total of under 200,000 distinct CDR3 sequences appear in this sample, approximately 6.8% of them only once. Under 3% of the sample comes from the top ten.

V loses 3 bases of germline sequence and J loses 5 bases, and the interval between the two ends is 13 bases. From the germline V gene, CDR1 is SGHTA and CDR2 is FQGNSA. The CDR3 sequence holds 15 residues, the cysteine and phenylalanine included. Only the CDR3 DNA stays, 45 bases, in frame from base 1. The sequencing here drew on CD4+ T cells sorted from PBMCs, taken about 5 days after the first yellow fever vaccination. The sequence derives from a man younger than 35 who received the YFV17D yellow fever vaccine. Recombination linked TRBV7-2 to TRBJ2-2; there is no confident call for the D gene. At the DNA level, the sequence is TGTGCCAGCAGCTTTCGGAACAGAGTGACCGGGGAGCTGTTTTTT. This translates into CASSFRNRVTGELFF.